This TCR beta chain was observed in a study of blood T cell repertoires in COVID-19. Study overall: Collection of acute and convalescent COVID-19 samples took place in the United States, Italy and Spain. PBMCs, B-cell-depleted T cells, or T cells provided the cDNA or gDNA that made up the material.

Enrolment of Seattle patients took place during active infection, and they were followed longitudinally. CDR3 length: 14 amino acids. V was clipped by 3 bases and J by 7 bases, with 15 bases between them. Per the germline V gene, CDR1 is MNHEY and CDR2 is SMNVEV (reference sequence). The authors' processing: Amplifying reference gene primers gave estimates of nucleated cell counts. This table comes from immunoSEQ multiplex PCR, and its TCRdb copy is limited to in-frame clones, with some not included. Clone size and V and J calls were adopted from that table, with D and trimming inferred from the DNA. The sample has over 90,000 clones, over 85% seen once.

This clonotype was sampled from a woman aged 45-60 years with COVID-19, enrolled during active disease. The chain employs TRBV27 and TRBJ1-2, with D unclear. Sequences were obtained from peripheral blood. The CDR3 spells CASSLGLLGSGYTF. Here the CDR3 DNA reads TGTGCCAGCAGTTTGGGCCTGCTGGGGAGTGGCTACACCTTC.